The 3 T cell receptor beta chains given below trace back to one sample, sequenced in a study of brain T cells in children with intractable seizures. Measured with immunoSEQ multiplex PCR; TCRdb has only the in-frame clones, and not every one. The top ten clones hold 1.5% to 1.7% of a sample with some 76,000 clones, just over 90% of them seen once. The specimen comprised peripheral blood, sampled at surgery. The receptors were gathered from a boy younger than two with tuberous sclerosis and intractable seizures.

This CDR3 is CASSSRQGTNEQFF. The CDR3 DNA follows: TGCGCCAGCAGTTCCCGACAGGGTACCAATGAGCAGTTCTTC. The V call is TRBV4-1, the J call TRBJ2-1, with 7 bases fitting TRBD1. This CDR3 comprises 14 residues. Trimming at V came to 6 bases and at J to 6 bases, leaving 8 bases not matched to a gene. The germline gives CDR1 MGHRA, CDR2 YSYEKL.

In nucleotides, the CDR3 is TGTGCCAGCAGCTCGGACAGCCAACTGATCTCTGGGGCCAACGTCCTGACTTTC. Amino acid sequence: CASSSDSQLISGANVLTF. The rearrangement joins TRBV11-3 to TRBJ2-6, with TRBD1 as a possible D gene (6 bases). The V gene lost 4 bases and the J gene lost 0 bases, with 16 bases spanning the gap. The CDR3 length is 18 residues. CDR1 and CDR2 (germline): SGHNT, YENEEA. Full variable domain (outside the CDR3, taken from reference TRBV11-3 and TRBJ2-6): EAGVVQSPRYKIIEKKQPVAFWCNPISGHNTLYWYLQNLGQGPELLIRYENEEAVDDSQLPKDRFSAERLKGVDSTLKIQPAELGDSAVYLCASSSDSQLISGANVLTFGAGSRLTVL.

The rearrangement uses TRBV19 and TRBJ2-3; TRBD2 agrees at 10 bases. The CDR3 sequence is 16 residues long. V was clipped by 3 bases and J by 2 bases; unmatched bases: 5. Germline V gene data show CDR1 as LNHDA and CDR2 as SQIVND (reference sequence). CDR3 sequence: CASSMVLAGITDTQYF. CDR3 bases: TGTGCCAGTAGTATGGTACTAGCGGGGATCACAGATACGCAGTATTTT.